This T cell receptor beta chain stems from a study of blood T cells in healthy people across ages. Healthy Caucasians from Russia aged about 6 to 90 served as donors. Every sample yielded at least 7 million isolated PBMCs. Study-wide results and limits: A strong correlation was found between TCR beta diversity and the percentage of naive T cells.

It was with a sample-barcoded 5' primer and a J-beta primer mix that a second PCR of about 6 to 11 cycles was run. Through a template-switch adaptor with 12 random nucleotides, each cDNA molecule received a tag. Using its own MiXCR run on the 5' RACE reads, TCRdb lists one record per CDR3 protein. The sample has under 2 million distinct CDR3 sequences, 30% to 40% seen once. This clonotype was seen more than once but under ten times. The antigen remains undetermined. What was sequenced was blood. This receptor was identified in a young woman in good health.

The CDR3 protein is CASSLGQGLDTEAFF. The DNA for the CDR3 is TGCGCCAGCAGCCTGGGACAGGGGCTTGACACTGAAGCTTTCTTT. This sequence joins TRBV4-1 and TRBJ1-1; 10 bases map to TRBD1. Germline V CDR1 and CDR2: MGHRA, YSYEKL. CDR3 size: 15 residues. After removal of 4 bases from V and 3 bases from J, the junction contained 5 bases not matched to a gene.